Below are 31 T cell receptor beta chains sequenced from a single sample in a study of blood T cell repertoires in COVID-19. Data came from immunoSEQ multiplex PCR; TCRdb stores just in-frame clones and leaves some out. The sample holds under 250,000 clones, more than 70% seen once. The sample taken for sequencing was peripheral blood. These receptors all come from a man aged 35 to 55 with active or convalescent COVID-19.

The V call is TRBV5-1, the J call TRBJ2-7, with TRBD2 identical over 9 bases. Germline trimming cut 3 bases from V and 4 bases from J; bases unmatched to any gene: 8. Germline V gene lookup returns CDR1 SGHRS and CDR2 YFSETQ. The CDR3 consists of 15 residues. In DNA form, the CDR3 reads TGCGCCAGCAGCTCCTCCGGGACTAGCAGATACGAGCAGTACTTC. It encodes CASSSSGTSRYEQYF.

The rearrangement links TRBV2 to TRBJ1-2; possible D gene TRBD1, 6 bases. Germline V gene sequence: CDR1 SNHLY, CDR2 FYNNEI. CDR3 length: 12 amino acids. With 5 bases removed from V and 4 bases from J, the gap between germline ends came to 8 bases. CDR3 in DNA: TGTGCCAGCAGTTCGGACAGCTATGGCTACACCTTC. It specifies CASSSDSYGYTF. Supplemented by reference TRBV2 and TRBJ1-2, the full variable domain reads EPEVTQTPSHQVTQMGQEVILRCVPISNHLYFYWYRQILGQKVEFLVSFYNNEISEKSEIFDDQFSVERPDGSNFTLKIRSTKLEDSAMYFCASSSDSYGYTFGSGTRLTVV.

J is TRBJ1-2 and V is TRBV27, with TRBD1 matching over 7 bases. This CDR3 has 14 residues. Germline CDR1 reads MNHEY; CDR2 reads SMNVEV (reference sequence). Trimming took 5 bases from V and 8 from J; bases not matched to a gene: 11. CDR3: CASSPTTGTAGYTF. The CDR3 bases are TGTGCCAGCAGTCCGACCACCGGGACAGCGGGCTACACCTTC.

The CDR3 region has the DNA TGCAGTGCTCGGACAGACAGTGAAGCTTTCTTT. As protein: CSARTDSEAFF. The gene calls are TRBV20-1 and TRBJ1-1; TRBD1 is a possible D gene (6 bases). With 5 bases removed from V and 7 bases from J, the gap between germline ends came to 11 bases. Germline V gene lookup returns CDR1 DFQATT and CDR2 SNEGSKA (reference sequence). The CDR3 covers 11 residues.

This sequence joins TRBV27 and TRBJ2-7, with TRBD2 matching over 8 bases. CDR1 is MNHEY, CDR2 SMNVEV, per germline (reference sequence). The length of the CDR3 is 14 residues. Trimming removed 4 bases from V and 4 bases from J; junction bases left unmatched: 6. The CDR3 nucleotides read TGTGCCAGCAGTTCCCGGGGGGGGGTTTACGAGCAGTACTTC. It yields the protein CASSSRGGVYEQYF.

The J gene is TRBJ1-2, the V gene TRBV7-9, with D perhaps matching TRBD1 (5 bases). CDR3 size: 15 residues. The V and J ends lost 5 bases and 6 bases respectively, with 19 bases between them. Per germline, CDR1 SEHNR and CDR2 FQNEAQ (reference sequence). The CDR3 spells CASSLERERGNGYTF. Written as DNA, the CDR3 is TGTGCCAGCAGCCTCGAGAGGGAACGGGGGAATGGCTACACCTTC.

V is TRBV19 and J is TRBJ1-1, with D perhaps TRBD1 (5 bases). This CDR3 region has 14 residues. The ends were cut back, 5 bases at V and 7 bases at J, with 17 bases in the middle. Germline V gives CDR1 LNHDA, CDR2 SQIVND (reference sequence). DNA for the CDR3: TGTGCCAGTAGTGACGGGGGAAGAGGTAATGAAGCTTTCTTT. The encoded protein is CASSDGGRGNEAFF.

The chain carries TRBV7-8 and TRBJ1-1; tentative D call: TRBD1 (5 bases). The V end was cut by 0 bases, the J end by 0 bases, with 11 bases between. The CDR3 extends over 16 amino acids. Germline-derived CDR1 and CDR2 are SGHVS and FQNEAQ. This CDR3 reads CASSLATLTVNTEAFF. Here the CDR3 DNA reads TGTGCCAGCAGCTTAGCAACCCTGACAGTGAACACTGAAGCTTTCTTT.

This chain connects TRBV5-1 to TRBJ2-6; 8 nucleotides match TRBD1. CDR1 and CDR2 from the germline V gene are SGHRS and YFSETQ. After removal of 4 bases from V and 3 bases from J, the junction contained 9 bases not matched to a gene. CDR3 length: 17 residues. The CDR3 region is CASSAEDRVGGANVLTF. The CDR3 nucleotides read TGCGCCAGCAGCGCGGAGGACAGGGTTGGTGGGGCCAACGTCCTGACTTTC.

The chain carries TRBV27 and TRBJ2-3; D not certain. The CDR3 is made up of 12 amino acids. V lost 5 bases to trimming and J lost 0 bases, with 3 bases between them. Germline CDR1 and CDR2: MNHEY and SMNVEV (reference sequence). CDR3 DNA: TGTGCCAGCAGTCCGAGCACAGATACGCAGTATTTT. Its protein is CASSPSTDTQYF.

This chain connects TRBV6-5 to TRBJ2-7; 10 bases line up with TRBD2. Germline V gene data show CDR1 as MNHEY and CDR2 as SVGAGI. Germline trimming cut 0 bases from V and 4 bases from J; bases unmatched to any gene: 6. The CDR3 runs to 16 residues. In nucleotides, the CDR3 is TGTGCCAGCAGTTACTCAGCCCTAGCGGGGGAATACGAGCAGTACTTC. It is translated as CASSYSALAGEYEQYF.

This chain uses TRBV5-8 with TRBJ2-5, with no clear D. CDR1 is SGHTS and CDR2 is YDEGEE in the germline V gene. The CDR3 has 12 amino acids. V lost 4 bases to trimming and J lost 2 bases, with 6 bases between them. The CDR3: CASSRNQETQYF. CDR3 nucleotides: TGTGCCAGCAGCCGTAATCAAGAGACCCAGTACTTC.

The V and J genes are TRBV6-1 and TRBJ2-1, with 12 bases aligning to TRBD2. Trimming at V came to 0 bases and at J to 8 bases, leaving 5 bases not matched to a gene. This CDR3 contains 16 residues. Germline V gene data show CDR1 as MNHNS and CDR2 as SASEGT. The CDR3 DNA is TGTGCCAGCAGTGAAGCACTAGCGGGAGGTGGCGATGAGCAGTTCTTC. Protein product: CASSEALAGGGDEQFF.

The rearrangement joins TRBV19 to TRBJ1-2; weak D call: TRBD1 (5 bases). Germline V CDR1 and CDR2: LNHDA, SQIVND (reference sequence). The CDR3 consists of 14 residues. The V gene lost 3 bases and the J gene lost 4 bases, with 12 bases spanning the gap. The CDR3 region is CASSIGGAGYGYTF. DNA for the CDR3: TGTGCCAGTAGTATCGGAGGGGCTGGCTATGGCTACACCTTC.

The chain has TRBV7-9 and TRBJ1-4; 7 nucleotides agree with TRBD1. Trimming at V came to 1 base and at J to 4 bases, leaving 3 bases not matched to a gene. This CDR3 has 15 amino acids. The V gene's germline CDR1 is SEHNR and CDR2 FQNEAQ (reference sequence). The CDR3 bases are TGTGCCAGCAGCTTAGGGGGGACAGTTAATGAAAAACTGTTTTTT. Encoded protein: CASSLGGTVNEKLFF.

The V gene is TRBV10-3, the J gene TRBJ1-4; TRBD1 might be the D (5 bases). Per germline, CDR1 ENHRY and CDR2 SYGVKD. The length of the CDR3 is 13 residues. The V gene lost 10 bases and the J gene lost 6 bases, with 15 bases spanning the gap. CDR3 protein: CATQGRRDEKLFF. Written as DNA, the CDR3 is TGTGCCACCCAGGGTCGACGGGATGAAAAACTGTTTTTT.

CDR3 nucleotide sequence: TGCGCCAGCCAGGGGACGACAACTAATGAAAAACTGTTTTTT. This sequence encodes CASQGTTTNEKLFF. The chain combines TRBV5-1 with TRBJ1-4; a possible D gene is TRBD1 (6 bases). V was cut by 7 bases and J by 0 bases, with 10 bases left in between. CDR1 SGHRS and CDR2 YFSETQ come from the germline V gene. The length of the CDR3 is 14 residues. The full variable domain, rest sourced from reference TRBV5-1 and TRBJ1-4, is KAGVTQTPRYLIKTRGQQVTLSCSPISGHRSVSWYQQTPGQGLQFLFEYFSETQRNKGNFPGRFSGRQFSNSRSEMNVSTLELGDSALYLCASQGTTTNEKLFFGSGTQLSVL.

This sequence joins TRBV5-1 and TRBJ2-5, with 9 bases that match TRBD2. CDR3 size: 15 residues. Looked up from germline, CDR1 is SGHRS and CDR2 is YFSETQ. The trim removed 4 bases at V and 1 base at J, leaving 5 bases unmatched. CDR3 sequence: CASSPGGLAQETQYF. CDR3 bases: TGCGCCAGCAGCCCTGGGGGACTAGCCCAAGAGACCCAGTACTTC.

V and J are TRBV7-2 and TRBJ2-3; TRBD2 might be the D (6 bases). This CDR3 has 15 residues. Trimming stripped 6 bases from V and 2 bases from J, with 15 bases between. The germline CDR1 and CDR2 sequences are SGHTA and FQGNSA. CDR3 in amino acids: CASSSRDLVTDTQYF. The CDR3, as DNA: TGTGCCAGCAGTTCCCGGGACTTAGTCACAGATACGCAGTATTTT.

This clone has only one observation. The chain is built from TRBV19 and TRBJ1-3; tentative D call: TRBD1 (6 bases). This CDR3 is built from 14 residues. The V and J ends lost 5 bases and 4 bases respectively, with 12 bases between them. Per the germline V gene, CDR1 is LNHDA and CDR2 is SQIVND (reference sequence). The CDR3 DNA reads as TGTGCCAGTAGTCTCGGGGGGCGCGGAAACACCATATATTTT. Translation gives CASSLGGRGNTIYF.

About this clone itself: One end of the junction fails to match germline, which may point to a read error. The CDR3 region is CASTTGTGSSEQYF. The CDR3, as DNA: TGTGCCAGCACTACCGGGACAGGGTCCTCCGAGCAGTACTTC. The chain carries TRBV19 and TRBJ2-7; 9 bases are shared with TRBD1. Germline CDR1 and CDR2: LNHDA and SQIVND (reference sequence). This CDR3 has 14 amino acids. Complete variable domain (other parts from reference TRBV19 and TRBJ2-7): DGGITQSPKYLFRKEGQNVTLSCEQNLNHDAMYWYRQDPGQGLRLIYYSQIVNDFQKGDIAEGYSVSREKKESFPLTVTSAQKNPTAFYLCASTTGTGSSEQYFGPGTRLTVT.

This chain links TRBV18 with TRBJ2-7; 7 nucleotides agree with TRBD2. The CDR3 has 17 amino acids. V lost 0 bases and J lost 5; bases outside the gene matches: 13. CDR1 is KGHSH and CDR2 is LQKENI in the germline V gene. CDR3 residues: CASSPPTLGGGLDEQYF. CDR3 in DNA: TGTGCCAGCTCACCACCGACTCTGGGGGGGGGTCTCGACGAGCAGTACTTC.

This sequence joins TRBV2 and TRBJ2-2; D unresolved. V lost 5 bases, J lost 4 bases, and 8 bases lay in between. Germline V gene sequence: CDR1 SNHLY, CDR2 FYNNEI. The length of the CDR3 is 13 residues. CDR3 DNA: TGTGCCAGCAGTCAATCGGGCACCGGGGAGCTGTTTTTT. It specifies CASSQSGTGELFF. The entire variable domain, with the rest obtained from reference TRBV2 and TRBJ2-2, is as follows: EPEVTQTPSHQVTQMGQEVILRCVPISNHLYFYWYRQILGQKVEFLVSFYNNEISEKSEIFDDQFSVERPDGSNFTLKIRSTKLEDSAMYFCASSQSGTGELFFGEGSRLTVL.

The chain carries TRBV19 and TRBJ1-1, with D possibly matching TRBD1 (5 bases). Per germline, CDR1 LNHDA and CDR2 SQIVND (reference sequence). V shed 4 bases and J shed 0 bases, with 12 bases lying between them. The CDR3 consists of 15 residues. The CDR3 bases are TGTGCCAGTAGTAGGGGGGACTTCATGAACACTGAAGCTTTCTTT. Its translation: CASSRGDFMNTEAFF.

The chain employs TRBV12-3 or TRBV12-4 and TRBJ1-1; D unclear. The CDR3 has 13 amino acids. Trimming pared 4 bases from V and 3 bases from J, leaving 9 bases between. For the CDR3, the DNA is TGTGCCAGCAGTTACCAGGTTTACACTGAAGCTTTCTTT. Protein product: CASSYQVYTEAFF.

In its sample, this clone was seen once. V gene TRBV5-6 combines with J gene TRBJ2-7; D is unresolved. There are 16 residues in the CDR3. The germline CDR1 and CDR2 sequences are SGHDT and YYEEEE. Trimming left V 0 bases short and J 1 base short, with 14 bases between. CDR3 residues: CASSLAQADQSYEQYF. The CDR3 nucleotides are TGTGCCAGCAGCTTGGCCCAGGCCGACCAATCCTACGAGCAGTACTTC.

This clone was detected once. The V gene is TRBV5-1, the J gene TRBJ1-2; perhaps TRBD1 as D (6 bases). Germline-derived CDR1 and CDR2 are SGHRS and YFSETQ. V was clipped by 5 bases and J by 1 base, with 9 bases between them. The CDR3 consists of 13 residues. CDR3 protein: CASRDSVNYGYTF. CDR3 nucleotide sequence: TGCGCCAGCAGGGACAGCGTTAACTATGGCTACACCTTC. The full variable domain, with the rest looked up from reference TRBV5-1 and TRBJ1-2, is KAGVTQTPRYLIKTRGQQVTLSCSPISGHRSVSWYQQTPGQGLQFLFEYFSETQRNKGNFPGRFSGRQFSNSRSEMNVSTLELGDSALYLCASRDSVNYGYTFGSGTRLTVV.

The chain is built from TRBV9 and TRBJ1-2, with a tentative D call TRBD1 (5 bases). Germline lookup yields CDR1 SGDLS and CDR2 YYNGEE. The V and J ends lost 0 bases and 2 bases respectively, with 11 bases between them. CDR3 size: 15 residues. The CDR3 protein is CASSVASSGNYGYTF. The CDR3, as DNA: TGTGCCAGCAGCGTAGCTAGTTCAGGGAACTATGGCTACACCTTC. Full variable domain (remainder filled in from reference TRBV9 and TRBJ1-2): DSGVTQTPKHLITATGQRVTLRCSPRSGDLSVYWYQQSLDQGLQFLIQYYNGEERAKGNILERFSAQQFPDLHSELNLSSLELGDSALYFCASSVASSGNYGYTFGSGTRLTVV.

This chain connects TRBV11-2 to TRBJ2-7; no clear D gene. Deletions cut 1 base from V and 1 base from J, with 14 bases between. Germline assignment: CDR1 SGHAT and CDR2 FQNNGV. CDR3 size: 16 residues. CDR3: CASSLGPGLDSYEQYF. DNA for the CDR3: TGTGCCAGCAGCTTAGGTCCGGGTCTAGATTCCTACGAGCAGTACTTC.

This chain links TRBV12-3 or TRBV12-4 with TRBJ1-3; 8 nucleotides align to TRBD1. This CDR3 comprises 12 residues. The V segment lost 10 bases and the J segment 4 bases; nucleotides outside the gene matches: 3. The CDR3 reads CATRTGGNTIYF. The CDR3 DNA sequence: TGTGCCACTCGGACAGGGGGAAACACCATATATTTT.

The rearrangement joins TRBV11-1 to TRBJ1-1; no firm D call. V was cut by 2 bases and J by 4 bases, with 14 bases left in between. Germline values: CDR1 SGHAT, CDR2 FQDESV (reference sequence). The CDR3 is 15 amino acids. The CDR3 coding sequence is TGTGCCAGCAGCTTATTTGGAGGGATGGGCACTGAAGCTTTCTTT. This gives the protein CASSLFGGMGTEAFF.